This T cell receptor beta chain was recovered during a study of beta chain features in type 1 diabetes. On this clone: The target antigen is unknown.

This CDR3 has 12 residues. V lost 7 bases and J 11 bases, leaving 17 bases between the germline ends. Germline assignment: CDR1 MDHEN and CDR2 SYDVKM. Every bit of the isolated RNA underwent reverse transcription, so sequencing read expressed TCRB transcripts. The protocol was immunoSEQ multiplex PCR, while the TCRdb copy is restricted to in-frame clones and leaves out a portion. Here the sample spans a few hundred thousand clones, 16% being singletons. Whole-study results and caveats: Among patients with Type 1 diabetes, TCRB CDR3s were moderately but significantly shorter in every one of the four CD4+ subsets.

Sorting gave populations that all exceeded 95% purity. The sequence derives from a young man with type 1 diabetes. The genes are TRBV28 and TRBJ2-5; D is ambiguous. The sequenced sample was naive CD4+ T cells from blood. CDR3 amino acids: CASIRAGSDQYF. DNA for the CDR3: TGTGCCAGCATTCGGGCAGGCTCAGATCAGTACTTC.